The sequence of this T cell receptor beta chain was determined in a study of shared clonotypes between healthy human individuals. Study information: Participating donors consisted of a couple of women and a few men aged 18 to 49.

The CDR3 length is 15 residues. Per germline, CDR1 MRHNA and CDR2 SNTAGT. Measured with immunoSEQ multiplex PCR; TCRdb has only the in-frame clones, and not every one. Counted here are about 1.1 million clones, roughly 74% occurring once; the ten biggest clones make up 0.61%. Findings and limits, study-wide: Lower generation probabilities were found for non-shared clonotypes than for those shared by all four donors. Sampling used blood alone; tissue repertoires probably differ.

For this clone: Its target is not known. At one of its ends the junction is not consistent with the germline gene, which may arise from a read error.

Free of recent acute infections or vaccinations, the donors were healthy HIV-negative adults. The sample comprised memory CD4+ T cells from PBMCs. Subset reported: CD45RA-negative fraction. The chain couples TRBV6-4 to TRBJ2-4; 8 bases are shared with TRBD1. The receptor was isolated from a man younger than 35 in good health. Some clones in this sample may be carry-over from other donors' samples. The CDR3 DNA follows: TGTGCCAGCAGCTCCTCGACAGGGGCCAGAAACATTCAGTACTTC. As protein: CASSSSTGARNIQYF.